This is a list of T cell receptor beta chains from one sample in a study of cytomegalovirus exposure and HLA in healthy donors. The assay was immunoSEQ multiplex PCR, and TCRdb's table has in-frame clones only and misses some. Here the sample spans about 140,000 clones, roughly four fifths being singletons. Material: PBMCs. Source of these receptors: a man aged 18 to 35 in good health and CMV-seropositive. Both conserved end residues are part of each CDR3. Rows may omit the clone size; those that give it use once, few, many or a size class.

abundance: few
v_gene: TRBV4-1
CDR3aa: CASSQDFGRLGRTNTEAFF

abundance: .
v_gene: TRBV4-2
CDR3aa: CASSQEQGDNTEAFF

abundance: .
v_gene: TRBV19
CDR3aa: CASSIVTGVRGNQPQHF

abundance: .
v_gene: TRBV19
CDR3aa: CASSISSREETQYF

abundance: .
v_gene: TRBV30
CDR3aa: CAWVPPPGLAAQYF

abundance: .
v_gene: TRBV28
CDR3aa: CASSFQGDYGYTF

abundance: .
v_gene: TRBV6-5
CDR3aa: CASSYASGIRDTQYF

abundance: .
v_gene: TRBV5-1
CDR3aa: CASSFDRPTSTEAFF

abundance: .
v_gene: TRBV28
CDR3aa: CASSLHRGWKQFF

abundance: .
v_gene: TRBV6-1
CDR3aa: CASSRTANYGYTF

abundance: .
v_gene: TRBV7-9
CDR3aa: CASSPGDRGIGEQYF

abundance: .
v_gene: TRBV9
CDR3aa: CASSVGWASGNYEQYF

abundance: .
v_gene: TRBV29-1
CDR3aa: CSVRRQDNYEQYF

abundance: once
v_gene: TRBV19
CDR3aa: CASSYRTGYNEQYF

abundance: .
v_gene: TRBV11-2
CDR3aa: CASSLNGIMANNEQFF

abundance: .
v_gene: TRBV19
CDR3aa: CASSMSSSSAYEQYF

abundance: few
v_gene: TRBV5-1
CDR3aa: CASSQGRAASSYNEQFF

abundance: .
v_gene: TRBV5-1
CDR3aa: CASSWDRGRYEQYF

abundance: .
v_gene: TRBV19
CDR3aa: CASWGTSGMNTGELFF

abundance: .
v_gene: TRBV5-8
CDR3aa: CASSLGQALRGELFF

abundance: .
v_gene: TRBV27
CDR3aa: CASSLSRGSGYEQYF

abundance: few
v_gene: TRBV20-1
CDR3aa: CSVGTYEQYF

abundance: .
v_gene: TRBV7-9
CDR3aa: CASSLSNRGFYEQYF

abundance: .
v_gene: TRBV4-2
CDR3aa: CASSPPDRGNTGELFF

abundance: .
v_gene: TRBV6-5
CDR3aa: CASRNRGNTEAFF

abundance: few
v_gene: TRBV18
CDR3aa: CASSPSLMAENTEAFF

abundance: .
v_gene: TRBV4-2
CDR3aa: CASSPDSENTEASF

abundance: .
v_gene: TRBV5-1
CDR3aa: CASSEGANNYGYTF

abundance: .
v_gene: TRBV4-1
CDR3aa: CASSQEKRLAGFEQFF

abundance: .
v_gene: TRBV28
CDR3aa: CASRPGQFSTGELFF

abundance: .
v_gene: TRBV21-1
CDR3aa: CASNSGALGYTF

abundance: .
v_gene: TRBV6-6
CDR3aa: CASKSQGSSYEQYF

abundance: few
v_gene: TRBV2
CDR3aa: CASSLNRETGELFF

abundance: .
v_gene: TRBV5-1
CDR3aa: CASSLNSNTEAFF

abundance: .
v_gene: TRBV14
CDR3aa: CASSQERRTEETQYF